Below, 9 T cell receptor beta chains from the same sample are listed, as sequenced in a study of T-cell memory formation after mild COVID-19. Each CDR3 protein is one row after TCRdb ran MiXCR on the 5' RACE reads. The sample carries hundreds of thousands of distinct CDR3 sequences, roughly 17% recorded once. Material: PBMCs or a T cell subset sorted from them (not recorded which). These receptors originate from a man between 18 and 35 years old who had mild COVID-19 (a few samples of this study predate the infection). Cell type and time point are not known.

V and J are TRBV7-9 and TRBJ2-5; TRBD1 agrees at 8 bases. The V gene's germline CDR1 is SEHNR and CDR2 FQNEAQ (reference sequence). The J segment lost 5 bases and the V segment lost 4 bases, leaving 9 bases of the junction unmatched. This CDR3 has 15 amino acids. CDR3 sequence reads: CASSSGDRGHETQYF. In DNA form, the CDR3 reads TGTGCCAGCAGCTCAGGCGACAGGGGCCACGAGACCCAGTACTTC.

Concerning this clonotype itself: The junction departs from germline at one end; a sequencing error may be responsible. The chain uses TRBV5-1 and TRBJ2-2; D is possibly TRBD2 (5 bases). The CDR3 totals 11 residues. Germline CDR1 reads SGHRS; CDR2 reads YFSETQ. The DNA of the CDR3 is TGCGCCAGCAGCATCTCCGGGGAGCTGTATTTT. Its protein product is CASSISGELYF.

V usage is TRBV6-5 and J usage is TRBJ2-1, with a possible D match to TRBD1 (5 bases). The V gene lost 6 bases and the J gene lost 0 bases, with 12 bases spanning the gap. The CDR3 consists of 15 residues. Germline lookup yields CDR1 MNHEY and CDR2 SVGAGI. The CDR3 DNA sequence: TGTGCCAGCAGCCGGTACAGGAGCTCCTACAATGAGCAGTTCTTC. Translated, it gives CASSRYRSSYNEQFF.

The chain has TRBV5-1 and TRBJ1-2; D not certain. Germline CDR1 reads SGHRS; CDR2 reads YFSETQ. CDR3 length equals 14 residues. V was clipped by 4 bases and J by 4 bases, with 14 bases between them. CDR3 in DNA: TGCGCCAGCAGCGCCGACCGGGGTAGCTATGGCTACACCTTC. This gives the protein CASSADRGSYGYTF. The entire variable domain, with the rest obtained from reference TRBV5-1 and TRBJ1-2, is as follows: KAGVTQTPRYLIKTRGQQVTLSCSPISGHRSVSWYQQTPGQGLQFLFEYFSETQRNKGNFPGRFSGRQFSNSRSEMNVSTLELGDSALYLCASSADRGSYGYTFGSGTRLTVV.

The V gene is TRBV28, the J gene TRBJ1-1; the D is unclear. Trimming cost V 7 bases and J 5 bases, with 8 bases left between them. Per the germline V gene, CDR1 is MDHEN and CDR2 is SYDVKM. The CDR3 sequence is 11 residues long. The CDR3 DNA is TGTGCCAGCACGAGGGTTACTGAAGCTTTCTTT. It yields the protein CASTRVTEAFF. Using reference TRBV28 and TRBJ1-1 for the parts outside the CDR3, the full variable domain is DVKVTQSSRYLVKRTGEKVFLECVQDMDHENMFWYRQDPGLGLRLIYFSYDVKMKEKGDIPEGYSVSREKKERFSLILESASTNQTSMYLCASTRVTEAFFGQGTRLTVV.

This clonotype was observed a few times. The CDR3 protein is CASSQEGEWTQYF. For the CDR3, the DNA is TGTGCCAGCAGCCAAGAGGGAGAATGGACCCAGTACTTC. This chain connects TRBV3-1 to TRBJ2-5; TRBD2 might be the D (5 bases). This CDR3 has 13 residues. The V end lost 0 bases, the J end lost 7 bases, and 9 bases lay between the germline ends. From germline, CDR1 is LGHDT and CDR2 YNNKEL (reference sequence).

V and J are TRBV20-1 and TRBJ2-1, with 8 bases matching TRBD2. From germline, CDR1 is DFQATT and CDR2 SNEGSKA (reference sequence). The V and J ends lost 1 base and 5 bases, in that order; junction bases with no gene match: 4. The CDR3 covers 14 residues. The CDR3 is CSARGQRENNEQFF. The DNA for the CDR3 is TGCAGTGCTAGAGGCCAGCGGGAGAACAATGAGCAGTTCTTC.

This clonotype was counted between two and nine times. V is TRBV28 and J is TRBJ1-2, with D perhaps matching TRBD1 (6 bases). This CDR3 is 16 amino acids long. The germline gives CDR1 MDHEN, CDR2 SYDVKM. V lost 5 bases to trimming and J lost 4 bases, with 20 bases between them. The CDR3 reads CASSLEQGPDPYGYTF. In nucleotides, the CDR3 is TGTGCCAGCAGTCTGGAGCAGGGGCCGGACCCCTATGGCTACACCTTC.

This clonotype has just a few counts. The DNA of the CDR3 is TGTGCCAGCAGCTTAGCGGAAGGGGCGGATCAGCCCCAGCATTTT. It translates to CASSLAEGADQPQHF. The chain uses TRBV7-6 and TRBJ1-5, with a possible D match to TRBD1 (5 bases). Looked up from germline, CDR1 is SGHVS and CDR2 is FNYEAQ. The germline V and J ends were trimmed by 0 bases and 5 bases, with 11 bases remaining between them. The CDR3 contains 15 residues.